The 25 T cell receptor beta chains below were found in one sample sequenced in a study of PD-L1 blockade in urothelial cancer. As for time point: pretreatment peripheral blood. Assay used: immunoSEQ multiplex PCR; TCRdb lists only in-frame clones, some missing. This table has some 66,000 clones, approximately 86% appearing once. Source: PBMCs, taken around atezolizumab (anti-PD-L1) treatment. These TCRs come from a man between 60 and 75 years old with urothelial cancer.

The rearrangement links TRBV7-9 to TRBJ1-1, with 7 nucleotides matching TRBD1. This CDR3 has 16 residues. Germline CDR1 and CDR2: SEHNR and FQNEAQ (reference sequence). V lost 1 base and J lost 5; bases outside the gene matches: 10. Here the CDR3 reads CASSLEGGAWETEAFF. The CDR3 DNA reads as TGTGCCAGCAGCTTAGAAGGGGGCGCCTGGGAAACTGAAGCTTTCTTT.

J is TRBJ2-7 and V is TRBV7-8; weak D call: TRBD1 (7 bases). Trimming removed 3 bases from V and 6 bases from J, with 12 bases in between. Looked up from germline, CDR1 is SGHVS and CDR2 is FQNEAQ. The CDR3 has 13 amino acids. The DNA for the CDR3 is TGTGCCAGCAGCTTTGGGCAGGGGGGCGAGCAGTACTTC. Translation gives CASSFGQGGEQYF. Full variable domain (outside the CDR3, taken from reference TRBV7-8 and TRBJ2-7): GAGVSQSPRYKVAKRGQDVALRCDPISGHVSLFWYQQALGQGPEFLTYFQNEAQLDKSGLPSDRFFAERPEGSVSTLKIQRTQQEDSAVYLCASSFGQGGEQYFGPGTRLTVT.

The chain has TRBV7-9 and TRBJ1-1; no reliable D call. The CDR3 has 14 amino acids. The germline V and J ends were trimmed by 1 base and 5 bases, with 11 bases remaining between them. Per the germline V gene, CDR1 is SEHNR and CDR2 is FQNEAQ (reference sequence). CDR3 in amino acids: CASSLVSTNTEAFF. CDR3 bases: TGTGCCAGCAGCTTAGTTTCTACGAATACTGAAGCTTTCTTT.

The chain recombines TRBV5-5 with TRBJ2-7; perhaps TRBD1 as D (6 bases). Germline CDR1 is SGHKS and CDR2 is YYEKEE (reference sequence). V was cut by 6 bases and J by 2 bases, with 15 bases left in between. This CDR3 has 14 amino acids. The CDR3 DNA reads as TGTGCCAGCACCTTCCAGGGGACCCCCTACGAGCAGTACTTC. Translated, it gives CASTFQGTPYEQYF.

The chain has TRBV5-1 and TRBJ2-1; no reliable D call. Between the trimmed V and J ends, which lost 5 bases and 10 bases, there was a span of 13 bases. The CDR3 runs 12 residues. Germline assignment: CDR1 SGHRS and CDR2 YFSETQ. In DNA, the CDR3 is TGCGCCAGCAGTGAACAGACGTACGAGCAGTTCTTC. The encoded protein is CASSEQTYEQFF. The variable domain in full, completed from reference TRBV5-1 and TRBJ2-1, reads KAGVTQTPRYLIKTRGQQVTLSCSPISGHRSVSWYQQTPGQGLQFLFEYFSETQRNKGNFPGRFSGRQFSNSRSEMNVSTLELGDSALYLCASSEQTYEQFFGPGTRLTVL.

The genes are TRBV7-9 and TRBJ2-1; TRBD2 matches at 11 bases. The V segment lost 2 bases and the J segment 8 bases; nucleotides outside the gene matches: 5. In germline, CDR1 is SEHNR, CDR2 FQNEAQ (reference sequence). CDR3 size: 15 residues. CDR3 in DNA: TGTGCCAGCAGCTTACCCCTAGCGGGGGGCTATGAGCAGTTCTTC. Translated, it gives CASSLPLAGGYEQFF.

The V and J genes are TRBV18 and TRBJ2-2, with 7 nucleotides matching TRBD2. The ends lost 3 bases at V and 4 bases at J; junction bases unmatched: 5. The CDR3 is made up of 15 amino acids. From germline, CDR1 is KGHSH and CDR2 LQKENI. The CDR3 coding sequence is TGTGCCAGCTCACCGGGAGGGCTTGGCACCGGGGAGCTGTTTTTT. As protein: CASSPGGLGTGELFF. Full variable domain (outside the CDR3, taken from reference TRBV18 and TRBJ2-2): NAGVMQNPRHLVRRRGQEARLRCSPMKGHSHVYWYRQLPEEGLKFMVYLQKENIIDESGMPKERFSAEFPKEGPSILRIQQVVRGDSAAYFCASSPGGLGTGELFFGEGSRLTVL.

CDR3 sequence: CASSMRQDSNQPQHF. For the CDR3, the DNA is TGTGCCAGCAGTATGAGACAGGACAGCAATCAGCCCCAGCATTTT. The gene calls are TRBV6-5 and TRBJ1-5, with D possibly TRBD1 on 6 matching bases. The germline V gene has CDR1 MNHEY and CDR2 SVGAGI. The V and J ends lost 5 bases and 1 base respectively, with 12 bases between them. The CDR3 contains 15 residues.

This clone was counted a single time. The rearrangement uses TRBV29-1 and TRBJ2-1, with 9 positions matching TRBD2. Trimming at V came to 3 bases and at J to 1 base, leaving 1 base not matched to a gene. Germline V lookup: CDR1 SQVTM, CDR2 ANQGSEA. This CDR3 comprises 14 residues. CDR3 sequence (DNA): TGCAGCGTTGACGGACTAGCGTCCTACAATGAGCAGTTCTTC. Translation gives CSVDGLASYNEQFF.

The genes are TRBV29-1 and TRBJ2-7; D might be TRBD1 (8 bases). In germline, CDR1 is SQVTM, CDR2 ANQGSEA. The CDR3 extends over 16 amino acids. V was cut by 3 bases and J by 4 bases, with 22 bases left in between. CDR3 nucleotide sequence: TGCAGCGTTGAGAAGGGGAGGGCAGGGGGCAATTACGAGCAGTACTTC. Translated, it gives CSVEKGRAGGNYEQYF.

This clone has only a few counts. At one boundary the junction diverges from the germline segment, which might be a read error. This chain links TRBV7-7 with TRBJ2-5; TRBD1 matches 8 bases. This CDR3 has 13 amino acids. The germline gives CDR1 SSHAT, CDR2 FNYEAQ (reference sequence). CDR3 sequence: CASSLTGAETQYF. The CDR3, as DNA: TGTGCTAGCAGTTTGACAGGGGCAGAGACCCAGTACTTC.

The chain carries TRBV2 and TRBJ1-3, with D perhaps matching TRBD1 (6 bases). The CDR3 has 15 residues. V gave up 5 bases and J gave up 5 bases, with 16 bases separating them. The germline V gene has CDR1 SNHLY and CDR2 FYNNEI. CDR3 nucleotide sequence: TGTGCCAGCAGTCCAGGGGTTCGCCGGAGAAACACCATATATTTT. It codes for CASSPGVRRRNTIYF.

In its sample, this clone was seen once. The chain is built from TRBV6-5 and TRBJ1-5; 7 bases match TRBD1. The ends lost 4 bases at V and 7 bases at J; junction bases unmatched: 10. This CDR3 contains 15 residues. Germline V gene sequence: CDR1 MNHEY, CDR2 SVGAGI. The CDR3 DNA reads TGTGCCAGCAGTTTAGCCGAGGACAGGCGGCAGCCCCAGCATTTT. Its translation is CASSLAEDRRQPQHF.

The CDR3 is CASSYSLGTGFGTQYF. CDR3 bases: TGTGCCAGCAGTTATTCCCTCGGGACAGGGTTCGGGACCCAGTACTTC. The chain combines TRBV6-9 with TRBJ2-5, with 9 nucleotides matching TRBD1. CDR1 is MNHGY, CDR2 SVAAGI, per germline. After removal of 0 bases from V and 7 bases from J, the junction contained 9 bases not matched to a gene. The CDR3 has 16 residues.

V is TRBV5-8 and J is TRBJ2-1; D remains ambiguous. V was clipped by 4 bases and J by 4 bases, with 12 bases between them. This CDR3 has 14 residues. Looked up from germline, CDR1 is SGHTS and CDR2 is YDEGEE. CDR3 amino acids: CASSLEHVYNEQFF. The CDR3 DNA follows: TGTGCCAGCAGCCTAGAACACGTATACAATGAGCAGTTCTTC.

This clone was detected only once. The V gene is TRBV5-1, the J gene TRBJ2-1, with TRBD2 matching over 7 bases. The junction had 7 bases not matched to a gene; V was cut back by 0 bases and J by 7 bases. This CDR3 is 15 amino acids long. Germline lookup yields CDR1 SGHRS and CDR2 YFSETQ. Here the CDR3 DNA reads TGCGCCAGCAGCTTGGTTGTGACAGCGGGAAATGAGCAGTTCTTC. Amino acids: CASSLVVTAGNEQFF.

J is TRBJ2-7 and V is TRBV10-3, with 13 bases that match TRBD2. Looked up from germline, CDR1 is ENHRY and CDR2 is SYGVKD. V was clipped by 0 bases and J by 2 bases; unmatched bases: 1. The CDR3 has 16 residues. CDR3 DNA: TGTGCCATCAGTGAGTCGGGACTAGCGGGAACCTACGAGCAGTACTTC. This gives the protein CAISESGLAGTYEQYF.

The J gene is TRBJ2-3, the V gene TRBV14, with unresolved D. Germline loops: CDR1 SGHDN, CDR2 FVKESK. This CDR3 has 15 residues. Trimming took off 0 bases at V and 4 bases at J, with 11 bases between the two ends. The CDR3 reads CASSQDRGIADTQYF. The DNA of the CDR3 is TGTGCCAGCAGCCAAGATAGAGGAATAGCAGATACGCAGTATTTT.

CDR3 nucleotide sequence: TGTGCCAGCAGCAAATGGCGGGGGGGCCGAGAGACCCAGTACTTC. Its protein product is CASSKWRGGRETQYF. The rearrangement uses TRBV21-1 and TRBJ2-5; the DNA was not compared with TRBD2, the D call given in the table. TRBV21-1 is marked as a pseudogene. The CDR3 length is 15 residues.

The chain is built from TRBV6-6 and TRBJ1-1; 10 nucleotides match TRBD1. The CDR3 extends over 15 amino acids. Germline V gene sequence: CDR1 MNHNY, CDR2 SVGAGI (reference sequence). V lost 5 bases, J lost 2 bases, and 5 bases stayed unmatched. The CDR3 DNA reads TGTGCCAGCAGTCTTGGGGACAGGGGAAACACTGAAGCTTTCTTT. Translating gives CASSLGDRGNTEAFF.

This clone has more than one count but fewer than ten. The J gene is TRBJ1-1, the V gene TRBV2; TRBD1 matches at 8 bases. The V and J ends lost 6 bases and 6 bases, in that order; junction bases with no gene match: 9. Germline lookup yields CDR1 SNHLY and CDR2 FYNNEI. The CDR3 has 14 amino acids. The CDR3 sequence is CASSTDRDRPEAFF. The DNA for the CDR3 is TGTGCCAGCAGCACGGACAGGGACCGGCCTGAAGCTTTCTTT.

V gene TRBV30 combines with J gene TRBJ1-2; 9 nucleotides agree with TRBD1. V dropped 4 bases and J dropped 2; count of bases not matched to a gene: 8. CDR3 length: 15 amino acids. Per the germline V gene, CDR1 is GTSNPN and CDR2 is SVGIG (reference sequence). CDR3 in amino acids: CAWNRGQGGNYGYTF. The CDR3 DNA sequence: TGTGCCTGGAACCGGGGACAGGGAGGAAACTATGGCTACACCTTC.

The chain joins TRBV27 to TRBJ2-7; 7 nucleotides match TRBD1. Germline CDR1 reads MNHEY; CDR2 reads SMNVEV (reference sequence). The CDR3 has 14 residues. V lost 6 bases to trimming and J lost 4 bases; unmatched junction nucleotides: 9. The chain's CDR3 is CASSYDRVAYEQYF. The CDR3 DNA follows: TGTGCCAGCAGCTATGACAGGGTAGCTTACGAGCAGTACTTC.

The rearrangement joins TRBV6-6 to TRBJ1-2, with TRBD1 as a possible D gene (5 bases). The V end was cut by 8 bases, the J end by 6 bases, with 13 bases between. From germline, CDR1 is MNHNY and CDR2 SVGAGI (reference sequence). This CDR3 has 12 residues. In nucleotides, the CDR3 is TGTGCCAGCGCCCAGACAGTGGATGGCTACACCTTC. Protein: CASAQTVDGYTF.

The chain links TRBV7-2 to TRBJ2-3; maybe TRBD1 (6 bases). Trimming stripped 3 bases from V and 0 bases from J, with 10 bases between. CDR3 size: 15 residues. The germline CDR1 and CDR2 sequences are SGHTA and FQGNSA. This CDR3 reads CASSFDRQSTDTQYF. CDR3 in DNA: TGTGCCAGCAGCTTCGACAGGCAGAGCACAGATACGCAGTATTTT.